This T cell receptor (beta chain) was documented in a study of shared clonotypes between healthy human individuals (TCRdb year 2020). Some background on the complete study: Three men and two women, aged 18 to 49 years, made up the cohort. For each donor, three plates each were used for CD4 naive and CD4 memory, two plates were used for CD8 naive, and one plate was used for CD8 memory. To estimate repertoire size and how much clonotypes are shared between individuals, the study performed deep sequencing of blood TCR repertoires from about 5 healthy adults. Libraries were prepared and TCR repertoires were sequenced by different laboratories using diverse techniques, in order to increase sequencing depth and limit assay-specific biases. Each donor's leukapheresis produced roughly between roughly 0.94 and 9.5 billion PBMCs.

TCR CDR3 regions were amplified from genomic DNA by multiplex PCR using the deep immunoSEQ assay. Genomic DNA extracted from each cell subset was distributed evenly over all wells of several immunoSEQ 96-well plates, and each plate served as one replicate. For sorted subsets, each replicate PCR was loaded with 200 to 250 ng genomic DNA, equivalent to approximately 27,000 T cell genomes. Purified libraries were quantified with a Qubit 3.0 fluorometer, sized on a Bioanalyzer 2100, and re-quantified with the KAPA Library Quantification kit. A separate single-read 150-cycle Illumina NextSeq 550 flow cell was used to sequence each immunoSEQ 96-well plate. Turning to the authors' computational methods: Because only junctional sequences without quality scores were contained in the immunoSEQ output, filtering matching that applied to full-length reads could not be performed. Sequences were annotated with PyIR, a Python wrapper for IgBLAST v1.9, using IMGT germline references to assign V/J genes and CDR3. Reads with weak V/J assignments (E-value above 1e-6), missing CDR3, stop codons, out-of-frame junctions, or ambiguous translated residues were removed. V3J clonotypes were defined by identical inferred V gene, J gene, and CDR3 amino acid sequence. To compute the percentage overlap between repertoires, the number of shared unique clonotypes was divided by the size of the smaller repertoire. Richness of each repertoire was evaluated using RTK rarefaction, the Chao1 estimator, and Recon v2.1 estimates of unobserved clonotypes. For all TCRbeta clonotypes obtained by the gDNA method from several donors, generation probabilities were computed with OLGA. Not all clones reach the TCRdb copy of this immuneACCESS table, which keeps in-frame sequences only. Checked studies attribute under half of the gap to unresolved V genes and leave the rest unexplained. That table gives V, J and clone size, and the DNA gave D and trimming. Here the sample has just over 2,000,000 clones; about 95% occur a single time. In total, the top ten clones hold roughly 0.13% of the sample.

Relative to germline, V is 5 bases shorter and J is 8 bases shorter, with 19 bases between their ends. Its CDR3 holds 15 amino acids, cysteine through phenylalanine. Only the CDR3 part of the read is kept: 45 bases, read in frame from the first base. The germline V gene (reference sequence) sets CDR1 to SGHNT and CDR2 to YYREEE. The donors were healthy, HIV-negative adults with no recently reported acute infections or vaccinations. Every donor was a Caucasian adult residing in Nashville, Tennessee, USA. CD4+ T cells were enriched by magnetic negative selection; naive cells were then positively selected on CD45RA, and the negative fraction formed the memory subset. Blood was obtained by leukapheresis, after which PBMCs were separated by Ficoll-Histopaque density gradient centrifugation and cryopreserved in liquid nitrogen vapor phase. Purity and quantity of every magnetically sorted T cell population were checked by analytical flow cytometry. Genomic DNA was isolated from every sorted fraction and measured by UV absorbance on a Nanodrop 2000c.

In regard to this clone: The target of this receptor is not known. One base away there is no much larger clone; base qualities are not given.

Study-wide findings and limitations: Across a handful of donors, 5% to 6% of naive CD4, 3% to 3.5% of naive CD8, roughly 2.3% of memory CD4, and approximately 0.4% of memory CD8 clonotypes were shared. Naive subsets generally had larger estimated clonotype richness than memory subsets. Because the study included a small number of donors, the genetic and exposure-history diversity represented was limited. Rarefaction of sorted-subset datasets indicated incomplete sequencing despite the large sequencing depth. Pairwise subsampling indicated that sequencing depth was expected to affect the degree of clonotype sharing among donors. Sampling was restricted to blood, and TCR repertoires in tissues likely differ from the TCR repertoires found in blood. Compared with non-shared clonotypes, clonotypes shared by all four sorted-subset donors had higher generation probabilities.

This receptor was taken from a man aged 18 to 30 in good health. The V and J segments used are TRBV5-4 and TRBJ1-4; the D gene is unclear. The sample comprised naive CD4+ T cells sorted from blood. The sample's cell subset or site label, in plain terms: CD45RA+ positively selected. The DNA reads TGTGCCAGCAGTCCGGCACGCGGTTCGGAAGAAAAACTGTTTTTT. Protein translation: CASSPARGSEEKLFF.